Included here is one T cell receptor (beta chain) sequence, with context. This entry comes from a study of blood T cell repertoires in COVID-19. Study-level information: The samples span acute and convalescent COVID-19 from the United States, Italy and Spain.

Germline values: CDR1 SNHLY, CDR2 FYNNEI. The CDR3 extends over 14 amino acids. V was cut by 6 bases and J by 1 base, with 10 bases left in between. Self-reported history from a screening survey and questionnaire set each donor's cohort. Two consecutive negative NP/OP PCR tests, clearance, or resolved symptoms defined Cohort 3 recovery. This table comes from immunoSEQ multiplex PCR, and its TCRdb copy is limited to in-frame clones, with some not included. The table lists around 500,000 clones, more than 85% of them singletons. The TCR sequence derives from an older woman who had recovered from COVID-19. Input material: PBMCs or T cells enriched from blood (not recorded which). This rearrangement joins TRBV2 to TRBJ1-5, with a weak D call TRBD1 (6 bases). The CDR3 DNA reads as TGTGCCAGCAGGAAGGGGGGGAGCAATCAGCCCCAGCATTTT. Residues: CASRKGGSNQPQHF. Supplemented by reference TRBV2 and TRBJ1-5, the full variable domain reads EPEVTQTPSHQVTQMGQEVILRCVPISNHLYFYWYRQILGQKVEFLVSFYNNEISEKSEIFDDQFSVERPDGSNFTLKIRSTKLEDSAMYFCASRKGGSNQPQHFGDGTRLSIL.